The sequence of this T cell receptor (beta chain) was determined in a study of cytomegalovirus exposure and HLA in healthy donors. Study at large: A data release that came early held approximately 85 million unique TCRs from HLA-typed donors. Findings and limits, study-wide: The classifier was said to identify cytomegalovirus status with high specificity and sensitivity. Many donors shared some public TCRs, even though most TCR sequences were rare.

Notes on this clone: The antigen is unknown.

The PCR employed 60 Vbeta primers together with 13 Jbeta primers. Original methodology: As a later analysis found, there were roughly 80 million unique TCR beta chains, of which 8.5 million to 13 million were shared. Clones were read by immunoSEQ multiplex PCR, and TCRdb kept only the in-frame ones, dropping some. The DNA was the basis for D and trimming; V, J and clone size are from that table. The repertoire includes 120,000 or so clones, about 80% of them detected once, and roughly 1.8% sits in the top ten. With 3 bases clipped from V and 3 bases from J, the junction kept 6 bases outside the gene matches. CDR1 and CDR2 (germline): ENHRY, SYGVKD. This CDR3 has 18 amino acids.

This TCR came from a young man in good health and CMV-seronegative. The rearrangement links TRBV10-3 to TRBJ2-3; 16 positions agree with TRBD2. Source material: PBMCs. CDR3: CAISDPGLAGGWTDTQYF. The CDR3 region has the DNA TGTGCCATCAGTGATCCGGGACTAGCGGGGGGGTGGACAGATACGCAGTATTTT.